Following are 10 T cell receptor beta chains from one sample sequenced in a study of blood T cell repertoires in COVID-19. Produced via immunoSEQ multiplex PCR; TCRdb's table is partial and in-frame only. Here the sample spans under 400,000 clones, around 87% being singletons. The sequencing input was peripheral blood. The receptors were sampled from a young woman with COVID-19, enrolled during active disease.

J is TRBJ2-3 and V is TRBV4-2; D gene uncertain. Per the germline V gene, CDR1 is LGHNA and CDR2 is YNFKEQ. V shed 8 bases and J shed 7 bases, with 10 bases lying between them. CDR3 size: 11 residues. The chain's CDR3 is CASGPENTQYF. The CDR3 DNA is TGTGCCAGCGGGCCCGAAAATACGCAGTATTTT.

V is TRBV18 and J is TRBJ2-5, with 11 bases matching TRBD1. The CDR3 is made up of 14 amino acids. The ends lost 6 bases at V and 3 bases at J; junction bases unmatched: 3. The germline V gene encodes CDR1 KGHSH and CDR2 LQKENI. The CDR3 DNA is TGTGCCAGCTCCCGGGGACAGGGGGAAGAGACCCAGTACTTC. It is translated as CASSRGQGEETQYF.

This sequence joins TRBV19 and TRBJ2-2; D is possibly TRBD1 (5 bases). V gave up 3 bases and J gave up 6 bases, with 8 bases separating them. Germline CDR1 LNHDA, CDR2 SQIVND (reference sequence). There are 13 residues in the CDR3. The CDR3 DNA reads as TGTGCCAGTAGTATCAGGGTACCCGGGGAGCTGTTTTTT. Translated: CASSIRVPGELFF.

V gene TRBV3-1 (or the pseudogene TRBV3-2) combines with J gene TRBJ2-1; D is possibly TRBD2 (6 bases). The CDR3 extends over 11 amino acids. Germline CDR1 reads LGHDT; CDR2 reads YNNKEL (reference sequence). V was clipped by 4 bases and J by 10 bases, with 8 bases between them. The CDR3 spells CASSRRGEQFF. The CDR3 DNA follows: TGTGCCAGCAGCCGACGGGGGGAGCAGTTCTTC.

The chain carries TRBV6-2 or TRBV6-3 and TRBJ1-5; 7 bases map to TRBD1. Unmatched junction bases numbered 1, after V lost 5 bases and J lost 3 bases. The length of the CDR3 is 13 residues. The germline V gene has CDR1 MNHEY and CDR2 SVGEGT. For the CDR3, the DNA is TGTGCCAGCAGTGACAGGGCCAATCAGCCCCAGCATTTT. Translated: CASSDRANQPQHF.

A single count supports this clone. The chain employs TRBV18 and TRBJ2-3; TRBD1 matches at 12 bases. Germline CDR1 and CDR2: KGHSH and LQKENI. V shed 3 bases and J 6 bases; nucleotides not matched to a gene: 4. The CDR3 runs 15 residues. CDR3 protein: CASSPGTGGGDTQYF. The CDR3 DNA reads TGTGCCAGCTCACCGGGGACAGGGGGCGGTGATACGCAGTATTTT.

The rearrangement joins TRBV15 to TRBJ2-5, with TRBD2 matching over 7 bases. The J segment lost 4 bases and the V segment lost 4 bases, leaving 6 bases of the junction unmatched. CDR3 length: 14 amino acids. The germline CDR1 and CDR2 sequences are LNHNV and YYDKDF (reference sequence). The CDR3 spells CATSTGTTLETQYF. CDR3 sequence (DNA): TGTGCCACCAGCACCGGGACTACTCTAGAGACCCAGTACTTC.

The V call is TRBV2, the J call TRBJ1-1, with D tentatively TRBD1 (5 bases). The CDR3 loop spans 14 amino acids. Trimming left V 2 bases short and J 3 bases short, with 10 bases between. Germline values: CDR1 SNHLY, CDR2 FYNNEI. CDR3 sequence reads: CASSEMGGDTEAFF. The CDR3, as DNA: TGTGCCAGCAGTGAAATGGGGGGAGACACTGAAGCTTTCTTT.

The DNA of the CDR3 is TGTGCCTGGAGTACCGGACTAGCGGGGGACGAGCAGTACTTC. Translating it yields CAWSTGLAGDEQYF. The chain employs TRBV30 and TRBJ2-7, with 13 bases aligning to TRBD2. The length of the CDR3 is 14 residues. The V gene end was trimmed by 2 bases and the J gene end by 5 bases; junction bases not matched to a gene: 3. Germline CDR1 is GTSNPN and CDR2 is SVGIG (reference sequence).

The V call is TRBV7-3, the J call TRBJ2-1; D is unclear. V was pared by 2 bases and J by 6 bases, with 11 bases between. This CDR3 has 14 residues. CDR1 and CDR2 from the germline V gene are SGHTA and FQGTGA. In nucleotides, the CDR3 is TGTGCCAGCAGCTTAGGCGGCTTGCCCAATGAGCAGTTCTTC. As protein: CASSLGGLPNEQFF. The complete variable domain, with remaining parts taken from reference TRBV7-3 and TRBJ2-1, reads GAGVSQTPSNKVTEKGKYVELRCDPISGHTALYWYRQSLGQGPEFLIYFQGTGAADDSGLPNDRFFAVRPEGSVSTLKIQRTERGDSAVYLCASSLGGLPNEQFFGPGTRLTVL.